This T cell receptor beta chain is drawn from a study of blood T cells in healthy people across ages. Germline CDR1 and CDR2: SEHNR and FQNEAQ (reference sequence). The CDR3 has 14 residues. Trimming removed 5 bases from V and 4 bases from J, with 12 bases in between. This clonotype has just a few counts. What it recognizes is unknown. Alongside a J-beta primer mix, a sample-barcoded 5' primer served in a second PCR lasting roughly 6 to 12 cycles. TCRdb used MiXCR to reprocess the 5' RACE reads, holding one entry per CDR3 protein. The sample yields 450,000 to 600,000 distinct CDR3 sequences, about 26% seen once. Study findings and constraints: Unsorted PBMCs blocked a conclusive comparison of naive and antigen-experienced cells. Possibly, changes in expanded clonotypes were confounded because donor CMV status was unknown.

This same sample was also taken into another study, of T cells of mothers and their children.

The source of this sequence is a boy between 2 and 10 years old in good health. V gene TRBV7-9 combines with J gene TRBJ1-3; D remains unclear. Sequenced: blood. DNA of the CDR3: TGTGCCAGCAGCCAATCCTTTCCCGGAAACACCATATATTTT. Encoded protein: CASSQSFPGNTIYF.